This is a list of T cell receptor beta chains from one sample in a study of blood T cell repertoires in COVID-19. Profiled with immunoSEQ multiplex PCR; TCRdb holds only in-frame clones, not every one. The sample comprises some 90,000 clones, over 80% of which are singletons, and roughly an eighth rests with the top ten. The sequenced material came from peripheral blood. These TCRs come from a human donor in a cohort sampled during active COVID-19. CDR3s include the opening cysteine and the closing phenylalanine or tryptophan. A D gene is named only where the DNA matches it firmly. Where a row states a size, it is once, few, many or the class of an expanded clone; other rows omit it.

J gene,D gene,clone size,V gene,CDR3 DNA,CDR3 protein
TRBJ2-5,TRBD1,few,TRBV4-1,TGCGCCAGCAGCCAAAGGACAGGGGAGGAAGAGACCCAGTACTTC,CASSQRTGEEETQYF
TRBJ1-1,NA,NA,TRBV19,TGTGCCAGCAACGGGATAATTTCCACGGAAGGCACTGAAGCTTTCTTT,CASNGIISTEGTEAFF
TRBJ2-7,TRBD2,once,TRBV19,TGTGCCAGTAGTATCCAGCGGGGGAGCTCCTACGAGCAGTACTTC,CASSIQRGSSYEQYF
TRBJ2-2,NA,NA,TRBV6-5,TGTGCCAGCAGTCCTGGACAGAGGAACACCGGGGAGCTGTTTTTT,CASSPGQRNTGELFF
TRBJ2-7,TRBD2,NA,TRBV9,TGTGCCAGCAGCAGGCTAGCGGAGTCCTACGAGCAGTACTTC,CASSRLAESYEQYF
TRBJ2-1,TRBD2,NA,TRBV6-1,TGTGCCAGCAGTGAAGGACTAGCGGCTATAAGTGATGAGCAGTTCTTC,CASSEGLAAISDEQFF
TRBJ2-7,NA,NA,TRBV6-2/TRBV6-3,TGTGCCAGCAGTTCCGGACAGATTTACTACGAGCAGTACTTC,CASSSGQIYYEQYF
TRBJ2-1,TRBD2,NA,TRBV5-4,TGTGCCAGCAGCCCGGGACTAGCGGGTAACTCCTACAATGAGCAGTTCTTC,CASSPGLAGNSYNEQFF
TRBJ1-2,NA,NA,TRBV3-1/TRBV3-2,TGTGCCAGCAGCCAAGATATTGGCAGTAACTATGGCTACACCTTC,CASSQDIGSNYGYTF
TRBJ2-5,NA,NA,TRBV30,TGTGCCTGGAGTGTACTGGAGGGTAGAGAGACCCAGTACTTC,CAWSVLEGRETQYF
TRBJ2-1,TRBD2,NA,TRBV19,TGTGCCAGTAGTACACTGGGACTAGTCGGCTACAATGAGCAGTTCTTC,CASSTLGLVGYNEQFF
TRBJ1-1,NA,NA,TRBV11-2,TGTGCCAGCTCCCAAAGGGGTGGACAGCAAGGAGAAGCTTTCTTT,CASSQRGGQQGEAFF
TRBJ1-6,NA,once,TRBV3-1/TRBV3-2,TGTGCCAGCAGCCAAGATCAGGGATGGTCACCCCTCCACTTT,CASSQDQGWSPLHF
TRBJ2-3,TRBD1,once,TRBV5-1,TGCGCCAGCACAGGGGGCACGGGCACAGATACGCAGTATTTT,CASTGGTGTDTQYF
TRBJ2-3,TRBD2,NA,TRBV24-1,TGTGCCACCAGTGATTTCGGGAGGGGAGTAACAGATACGCAGTATTTT,CATSDFGRGVTDTQYF
TRBJ1-2,TRBD1,NA,TRBV7-2,TGTGCCAGCAGCTTAATAGGACAGGGCCACTATGGCTACACCTTC,CASSLIGQGHYGYTF
TRBJ2-5,NA,once,TRBV5-5,TGTGCCAGCAGCCAAAATTCCCACGGGACCCAGTACTTC,CASSQNSHGTQYF
TRBJ2-1,TRBD2,NA,TRBV9,TGTGCCAGCAGCGTAGCCCCTACTAGCGGGTCGGGGCAGTTCTTC,CASSVAPTSGSGQFF
TRBJ2-7,NA,NA,TRBV28,TGTGCCAGCGGCGGGTTGTCATACGAGCAGTACTTC,CASGGLSYEQYF
TRBJ2-5,NA,NA,TRBV7-9,TGTGCCAGCAGCTTAGGGCTTCTCCAAGAGACCCAGTACTTC,CASSLGLLQETQYF
TRBJ2-1,NA,few,TRBV20-1,TGCAGTGCTAGTTTGTGGGAGTACAGCAATGAGCAGTTCTTC,CSASLWEYSNEQFF
TRBJ1-3,TRBD1,few,TRBV3-1/TRBV3-2,TGTGCCAGCAGCCGGACAGGGAACGCTGGAAACACCATATATTTT,CASSRTGNAGNTIYF
TRBJ2-3,NA,NA,TRBV5-4,TGTGCCAGCAGCTTGGAACAGGGTCTCGCAGATACGCAGTATTTT,CASSLEQGLADTQYF
TRBJ2-5,NA,NA,TRBV6-5,TGTGCCAGCAGTTGGACTATTGAAGAGACCCAGTACTTC,CASSWTIEETQYF
TRBJ1-1,NA,NA,TRBV5-1,TGCGCCAGCAGCTTGGGACAGCAGAACACTGAAGCTTTCTTT,CASSLGQQNTEAFF
TRBJ2-5,TRBD1,NA,TRBV7-2,TGTGCCAGCAGCCACCGACAGGGGGCGGCCCAAGAGACCCAGTACTTC,CASSHRQGAAQETQYF
TRBJ2-1,NA,NA,TRBV5-5,TGTGCCAGCAGCTTCCGGGAACAGATACTCATGGAGCAGTTCTTC,CASSFREQILMEQFF
TRBJ2-1,TRBD2,NA,TRBV4-2,TGTGCCAGCAGCCAAGATCCCTTAGCGGGGACGAGCTCCTACAATGAGCAGTTCTTC,CASSQDPLAGTSSYNEQFF
TRBJ2-7,NA,NA,TRBV6-4,TGTGCCAGCAGTTTGGAACGGGGTACCTACGAGCAGTACTTC,CASSLERGTYEQYF
TRBJ1-1,NA,NA,TRBV3-1/TRBV3-2,TGTGCCAGCAGCCAAGCAGGGTTTGGTGAAGCTTTCTTT,CASSQAGFGEAFF
TRBJ1-1,NA,NA,TRBV28,TGTGCCAGCAGGAGCGGGGGCCCCCGCGGGGCTTTCTTT,CASRSGGPRGAFF
TRBJ1-2,NA,NA,TRBV4-1,TGCGCCAGCAGCCGAAACGTCAGGGTTGGCTACACCTTC,CASSRNVRVGYTF
TRBJ1-3,TRBD1,once,TRBV6-5,TGTGCCAGCAGTTACTCTGGACAGGAGCCTGGAAACACCATATATTTT,CASSYSGQEPGNTIYF
TRBJ1-1,TRBD1,NA,TRBV2,TGTGCCAGCAGTGAGGACAGGGAAAGCACTGAAGCTTTCTTT,CASSEDRESTEAFF
TRBJ1-2,NA,NA,TRBV6-5,TGTGCCAGCAGTCCATATGACAGGAAACTCTATGGCTACACCTTC,CASSPYDRKLYGYTF
TRBJ1-2,TRBD1,once,TRBV3-1/TRBV3-2,TGTGCCAGCAGCCAAACGACAGGGTTAGGTGGCTACACCTTC,CASSQTTGLGGYTF
TRBJ2-3,NA,NA,TRBV15,TGTGCCACCAGCGGATTACAGGTTGAGGCAGATACGCAGTATTTT,CATSGLQVEADTQYF
TRBJ2-3,TRBD2,NA,TRBV12-5,TGTGCTAGTGGTTTGGGAACTAGCGGGGTTGGTGGTACGCAGTATTTT,CASGLGTSGVGGTQYF
TRBJ1-1,NA,NA,TRBV29-1,TGCAGCGTTCGTAATACTGAAGCTTTCTTT,CSVRNTEAFF
TRBJ2-1,TRBD2,NA,TRBV4-3,TGCGCCAGCAGCCAAGGTCTAGCGGGGGTCTACAATGAGCAGTTCTTC,CASSQGLAGVYNEQFF
TRBJ2-4,NA,NA,TRBV10-1,TGCGCCAGCAGCCCTGGGGACGGGGGCATTCAGTACTTC,CASSPGDGGIQYF
TRBJ2-1,TRBD1,NA,TRBV11-2,TGTGCCAGCAGCTTCAGACAGGGATCCTACAATGAGCAGTTCTTC,CASSFRQGSYNEQFF
TRBJ2-1,NA,NA,TRBV18,TGTGCCAGCTCACCCATTAGCGTCAGTGAGCAGTTCTTC,CASSPISVSEQFF
TRBJ2-7,NA,NA,TRBV14,TGTGCCAGCAGCCAAGATTTGGTGGGGCGGGAGCAGTACTTC,CASSQDLVGREQYF
TRBJ2-3,NA,NA,TRBV7-9,TGTGCCAGCAGCTTAGGATCCATGAGAGATACGCAGTATTTT,CASSLGSMRDTQYF
TRBJ1-2,NA,NA,TRBV3-1/TRBV3-2,TGTGCCAGCAGCCAAGGGCGGGGAGATGGCTACACCTTC,CASSQGRGDGYTF
TRBJ2-2,TRBD2,NA,TRBV5-1,TGCGCCAGCAGCTGGACTAGCGGGAGGATCGGCGGGGAGCTGTTTTTT,CASSWTSGRIGGELFF
TRBJ2-7,TRBD2,NA,TRBV6-4,TGTGCCAAGCCGGGACTAGCGGGAGGGACCTACGAGCAGTACTTC,CAKPGLAGGTYEQYF